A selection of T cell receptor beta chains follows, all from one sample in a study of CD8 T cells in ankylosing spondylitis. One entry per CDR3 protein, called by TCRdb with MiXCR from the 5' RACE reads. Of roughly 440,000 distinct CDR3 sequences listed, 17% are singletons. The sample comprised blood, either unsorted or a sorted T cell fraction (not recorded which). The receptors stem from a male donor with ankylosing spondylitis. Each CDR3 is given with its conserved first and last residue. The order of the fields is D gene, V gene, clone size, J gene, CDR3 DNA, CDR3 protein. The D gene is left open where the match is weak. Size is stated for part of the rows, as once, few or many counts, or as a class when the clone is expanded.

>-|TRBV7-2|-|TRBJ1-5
TGTGCCAGCAGCAAAACAGGGAAAGGCAATCAGCCCCAGCATTTT
CASSKTGKGNQPQHF
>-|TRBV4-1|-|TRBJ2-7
TGCGCCAGCAGCCCCTCGGGGAGTGGGGCCTACGAGCAGTACTTC
CASSPSGSGAYEQYF
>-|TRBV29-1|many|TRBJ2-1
TGCAGCGTTGAATTCAGGGGGGTCGTAAATGAGCAGTTCTTC
CSVEFRGVVNEQFF
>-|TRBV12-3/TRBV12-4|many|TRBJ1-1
TGTGCCAGCACCTCCCCAGGGAACCCTAGAGGCACTGAAGCTTTCTTT
CASTSPGNPRGTEAFF
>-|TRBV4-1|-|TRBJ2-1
TGCGCCAGCAGCCAAGCCCCCGAAAGATGGGATGAGCAGTTCTTC
CASSQAPERWDEQFF
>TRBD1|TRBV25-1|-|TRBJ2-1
TGTGCCAGCAGTCCCCGACAGGGGGAGAACAATGAGCAGTTCTTC
CASSPRQGENNEQFF
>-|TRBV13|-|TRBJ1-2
TGTGCCAGCAGCTCACGGCTCGGGGTCTATGGCTACACCTTC
CASSSRLGVYGYTF
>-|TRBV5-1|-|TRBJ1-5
TGCGCCAGCAGCTTGGACAATAACAATCAGCCCCAGCATTTT
CASSLDNNNQPQHF
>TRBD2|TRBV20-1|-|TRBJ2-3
TGCAGTGCTAGGGGACTAGCGGGAGGAATAGATACGCAGTATTTT
CSARGLAGGIDTQYF
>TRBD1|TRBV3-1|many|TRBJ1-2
TGTGCCAGCAGACCACAGGGGGCAACGGGCTACACCTTC
CASRPQGATGYTF
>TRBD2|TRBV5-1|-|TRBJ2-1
TGCGCCAGCAGCGTCTGGAGAGGACTAGCGGTGAACAATGAGCAGTTCTTC
CASSVWRGLAVNNEQFF
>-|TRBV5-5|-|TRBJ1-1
TGTGCCAGCAGCTTGGAGCGGAGGGGGACTGAAGCTTTCTTT
CASSLERRGTEAFF
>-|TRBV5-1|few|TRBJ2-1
TGCGCCAGCAGCGACGACTGGGACCGCTACAATGAGCAGTTCTTC
CASSDDWDRYNEQFF
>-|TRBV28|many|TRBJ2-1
TGTGCCAGCAGTTTAGACAGAGTGAATGAGCAGTTCTTC
CASSLDRVNEQFF
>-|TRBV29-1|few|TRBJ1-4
TGCAGCGTTGAAGGACAGGCCAATAATGAAAAACTGTTTTTT
CSVEGQANNEKLFF
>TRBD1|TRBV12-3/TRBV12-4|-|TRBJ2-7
TGTGCCAGCAGTTTATCGGGGGCAGGGGGCGGGTACGAGCAGTACTTC
CASSLSGAGGGYEQYF
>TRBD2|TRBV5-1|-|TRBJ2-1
TGCGCCAGCAGCGCTAAACTAGCGGGAGCTTCGGATGAGCAGTTCTTC
CASSAKLAGASDEQFF
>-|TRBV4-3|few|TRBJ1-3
TGCGCCAGCAGCCAAGATTGGCCCCACGGGGGAAACACCATATATTTT
CASSQDWPHGGNTIYF
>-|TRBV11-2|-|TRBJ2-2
TGTGCCAGCAGCTCCCTGGGGCCTACGAACACCGGGGAGCTGTTTTTT
CASSSLGPTNTGELFF
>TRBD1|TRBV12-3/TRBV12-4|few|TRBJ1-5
TGTGCCAGCAGCCGAGACAGGGGAGTAGATCAGCCCCAGCATTTT
CASSRDRGVDQPQHF
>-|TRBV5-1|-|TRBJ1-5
TGCGCCAGCAGCGAACGGGGCTCTACAAATCAGCCCCAGCATTTT
CASSERGSTNQPQHF
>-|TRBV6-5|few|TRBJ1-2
TGTGCCAGCAGTTACTACAGGACCCCACCTTACTATGGCTACACCTTC
CASSYYRTPPYYGYTF
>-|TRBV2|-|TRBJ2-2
TGTGCCAGCAGGTTAGAGGACGGACTCACCGGGGAGCTGTTTTTT
CASRLEDGLTGELFF
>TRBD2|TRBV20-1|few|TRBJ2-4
TGCAGTGCTAGAGATGGTCCACTAGCGGTTGGAAACATTCAGTACTTC
CSARDGPLAVGNIQYF
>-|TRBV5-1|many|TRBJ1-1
TGCGCCAGCAGCTTGGCGGAGCGAGCCTACACTGAAGCTTTCTTT
CASSLAERAYTEAFF